The 27 T cell receptor beta chains below come from one sample, sequenced in a study of CD8+CD57+ T cells in acquired aplastic anemia. It was genomic DNA that served as the template for profiling TCR beta VDJ and CDR3. TCRdb re-derived calls from the reads in MiXCR, one entry per CDR3 protein. The repertoire holds fewer than 85,000 distinct CDR3 sequences, with under 80% as singletons. The authors sequenced patients whose flow cytometry had shown CD8+CD57+ cell expansion. Input material: sorted CD4+, CD8+, or CD8+CD57+ T cells (not recorded which) from PBMCs. These receptors were obtained from a human donor with aplastic anemia.

This clonotype was counted many times. The chain is built from TRBV9 and TRBJ2-7; no definite D call. The ends were cut back, 2 bases at V and 2 bases at J, with 8 bases in the middle. The CDR3 covers 13 residues. Per germline, CDR1 SGDLS and CDR2 YYNGEE. The CDR3 DNA reads TGTGCCAGCAGCGTGGCAGGCACCTACGAGCAGTACTTC. Translated: CASSVAGTYEQYF.

The chain carries TRBV15 and TRBJ2-5; 8 bases line up with TRBD1. V was clipped by 0 bases and J by 5 bases; unmatched bases: 8. CDR1 is LNHNV and CDR2 is YYDKDF in the germline V gene (reference sequence). This CDR3 has 16 residues. Here the CDR3 DNA reads TGTGCCACCAGCAGAGAGAGGGCAGGGGGCAAGGAGACCCAGTACTTC. It translates to CATSRERAGGKETQYF. Full variable domain (rest looked up from reference TRBV15 and TRBJ2-5): DAMVIQNPRYQVTQFGKPVTLSCSQTLNHNVMYWYQQKSSQAPKLLFHYYDKDFNNEADTPDNFQSRRPNTSFCFLDIRSPGLGDTAMYLCATSRERAGGKETQYFGPGTRLLVL.

The chain joins TRBV2 to TRBJ2-5; 8 positions match TRBD1. CDR3 length: 13 amino acids. V lost 6 bases to trimming and J lost 2 bases; unmatched junction nucleotides: 2. Looked up from germline, CDR1 is SNHLY and CDR2 is FYNNEI. The CDR3 sequence is CASRRDRQETQYF. In DNA form, the CDR3 reads TGTGCCAGCAGAAGGGACAGGCAAGAGACCCAGTACTTC.

This clonotype was recorded at least ten times. This chain uses TRBV20-1 with TRBJ2-1, with 9 bases lining up with TRBD2. CDR3 length equals 19 residues. Germline CDR1 is DFQATT and CDR2 is SNEGSKA (reference sequence). V trimming: 5 bases; J trimming: 1 base; junction bases outside the gene matches: 18. The CDR3: CSAEDLAGQEGSSYNEQFF. In DNA, the CDR3 is TGCAGTGCTGAAGATCTAGCGGGACAAGAGGGGAGTTCCTACAATGAGCAGTTCTTC.

The chain uses TRBV24-1 and TRBJ2-1; TRBD2 matches 9 bases. CDR1 KGHDR and CDR2 SFDVKD come from the germline V gene. V lost 4 bases and J lost 7; bases outside the gene matches: 7. CDR3 length equals 15 residues. The CDR3 DNA follows: TGTGCCACCAGTGACGAGGCTAGCGGGACGAATGAGCAGTTCTTC. Residues: CATSDEASGTNEQFF.

The rearrangement uses TRBV29-1 and TRBJ2-1; D may be TRBD1 (6 bases). Germline-derived CDR1 and CDR2 are SQVTM and ANQGSEA. V lost 4 bases and J 4 bases, leaving 11 bases between the germline ends. The CDR3 is made up of 13 amino acids. For the CDR3, the DNA is TGCAGCGTTGTAGACACAGGGTACAATGAGCAGTTCTTC. Translating it yields CSVVDTGYNEQFF.

The chain combines TRBV2 with TRBJ2-7; TRBD1 matches at 7 bases. V lost 7 bases and J lost 9; bases outside the gene matches: 6. Germline V gene lookup returns CDR1 SNHLY and CDR2 FYNNEI. The CDR3 runs to 11 residues. The CDR3 region is CASTRGNRQYF. As DNA, the CDR3 is TGTGCCAGCACCAGGGGGAATCGGCAGTACTTC.

V usage is TRBV20-1 and J usage is TRBJ2-7, with D perhaps TRBD2 (6 bases). Trimming took 0 bases from V and 11 from J, leaving 17 bases between them. CDR1 is DFQATT, CDR2 SNEGSKA, per germline (reference sequence). CDR3 length: 13 amino acids. CDR3 bases: TGCAGTGCTAGAGATTCGACTAGACCGCGAAAGTACTTC. As protein: CSARDSTRPRKYF.

Only a few counts were recorded for this clonotype. A read error is possible here, since a much larger clone lies one base away. The chain combines TRBV7-9 with TRBJ2-3, with 7 bases that match TRBD2. Germline loops: CDR1 SEHNR, CDR2 FQNEAQ (reference sequence). The CDR3 runs 14 residues. CDR3 sequence: CASSFSGTPETQYF. The CDR3 DNA reads TGTGCCAGCAGCTTCAGCGGGACCCCAGAGACGCAGTATTTT.

V gene TRBV2 combines with J gene TRBJ2-1; D remains ambiguous. The CDR3 has 12 residues. With 7 bases removed from V and 6 bases from J, the gap between germline ends came to 10 bases. Germline values: CDR1 SNHLY, CDR2 FYNNEI. The CDR3 protein is CASTETINEQFF. CDR3 bases: TGTGCCAGCACCGAGACAATCAATGAGCAGTTCTTC.

This clonotype showed up just a few times. The chain has TRBV20-1 and TRBJ2-5, with D possibly TRBD2 on 5 matching bases. CDR3 length: 13 amino acids. Germline CDR1 DFQATT, CDR2 SNEGSKA (reference sequence). Trimming pared 1 base from V and 2 bases from J, leaving 8 bases between. The CDR3 loop reads CSARGPGQETQYF. Written as DNA, the CDR3 is TGCAGTGCTAGAGGTCCGGGACAAGAGACCCAGTACTTC.

The chain couples TRBV20-1 to TRBJ2-3; 9 bases align to TRBD2. V gave up 3 bases and J gave up 3 bases; unmatched junction bases: 4. Germline CDR1 is DFQATT and CDR2 is SNEGSKA (reference sequence). The CDR3 runs 14 residues. The DNA of the CDR3 is TGCAGTGCTAGCCAGCGGGAGGCAACAGATACGCAGTATTTT. It is translated as CSASQREATDTQYF.

The chain recombines TRBV14 with TRBJ2-2, with D unclear. Germline CDR1 reads SGHDN; CDR2 reads FVKESK. The CDR3 totals 13 residues. V gave up 4 bases and J gave up 3 bases, with 6 bases separating them. CDR3 residues: CASSPTYTGELFF. CDR3 sequence (DNA): TGTGCCAGCAGCCCAACTTACACCGGGGAGCTGTTTTTT.

V usage is TRBV15 and J usage is TRBJ2-7, with 8 bases that match TRBD1. V trimming: 8 bases; J trimming: 10 bases; junction bases outside the gene matches: 10. Germline CDR1 LNHNV, CDR2 YYDKDF (reference sequence). The CDR3 is made up of 12 amino acids. CDR3 loop: CATHFGTGPQYF. The CDR3 DNA follows: TGTGCCACCCACTTCGGGACAGGCCCTCAGTACTTC.

The chain is built from TRBV10-2 and TRBJ2-1, with no clear D. Germline assignment: CDR1 WSHSY and CDR2 SAAADI. The CDR3 sequence is 10 residues long. Trimming took off 10 bases at V and 6 bases at J, with 7 bases between the two ends. CDR3 bases: TGCGCCATTCCGTCCAATGAGCAGTTCTTC. This codes for CAIPSNEQFF.

This chain links TRBV6-5 with TRBJ1-2, with TRBD1 as a possible D gene (6 bases). Trimming stripped 2 bases from V and 8 bases from J, with 12 bases between. From germline, CDR1 is MNHEY and CDR2 SVGAGI. The CDR3 extends over 13 amino acids. The CDR3 is CASSYKGQGGYTF. CDR3 nucleotide sequence: TGTGCCAGCAGTTACAAGGGGCAGGGGGGCTACACCTTC.

Many counts were recorded for this clonotype. The chain carries TRBV4-1 and TRBJ1-6; a weak D match, TRBD1 (5 bases). Trimming pared 4 bases from V and 0 bases from J, leaving 10 bases between. CDR1 is MGHRA, CDR2 YSYEKL, per germline. The CDR3 is made up of 16 amino acids. The CDR3 DNA reads as TGCGCCAGCAGCCCCGGGACGAGCTCCTATAATTCACCCCTCCACTTT. Protein sequence: CASSPGTSSYNSPLHF.

The chain recombines TRBV9 with TRBJ2-1; D uncertain. This CDR3 comprises 12 residues. Per the germline V gene, CDR1 is SGDLS and CDR2 is YYNGEE. V was cut by 0 bases and J by 7 bases, with 5 bases left in between. The CDR3 region is CASSVDVNEQFF. CDR3 sequence (DNA): TGTGCCAGCAGCGTAGATGTAAATGAGCAGTTCTTC. The variable domain in full, with the rest retrieved from reference TRBV9 and TRBJ2-1, is DSGVTQTPKHLITATGQRVTLRCSPRSGDLSVYWYQQSLDQGLQFLIQYYNGEERAKGNILERFSAQQFPDLHSELNLSSLELGDSALYFCASSVDVNEQFFGPGTRLTVL.

The chain employs TRBV9 and TRBJ2-1; no reliable D call. There are 13 residues in the CDR3. Germline V gene lookup returns CDR1 SGDLS and CDR2 YYNGEE. With 2 bases removed from V and 11 bases from J, the gap between germline ends came to 14 bases. The CDR3 reads CASSVEVVGQQFF. CDR3 bases: TGTGCCAGCAGCGTCGAGGTCGTTGGGCAGCAGTTCTTC.

V and J are TRBV20-1 and TRBJ2-5, with TRBD1 identical over 10 bases. J lost 6 bases, V lost 6 bases, and 7 bases had no gene match. The length of the CDR3 is 13 residues. Germline V gives CDR1 DFQATT, CDR2 SNEGSKA (reference sequence). Here the CDR3 reads CSAQTGGLQTQYF. CDR3 coding DNA: TGCAGTGCGCAGACAGGGGGCTTACAGACCCAGTACTTC.

This clonotype is a singleton in its sample. The chain couples TRBV5-1 to TRBJ2-3; D is ambiguous. The germline V and J ends were trimmed by 2 bases and 6 bases, with 4 bases remaining between them. This CDR3 has 11 residues. Germline assignment: CDR1 SGHRS and CDR2 YFSETQ. The chain's CDR3 is CASSFMDTQYF. The CDR3 DNA reads as TGCGCCAGCAGCTTTATGGATACGCAGTATTTT. The whole variable domain, filled in from reference TRBV5-1 and TRBJ2-3, reads KAGVTQTPRYLIKTRGQQVTLSCSPISGHRSVSWYQQTPGQGLQFLFEYFSETQRNKGNFPGRFSGRQFSNSRSEMNVSTLELGDSALYLCASSFMDTQYFGPGTRLTVL.

This clonotype was seen only once. V gene TRBV10-3 combines with J gene TRBJ2-1; D is perhaps TRBD1 or TRBD2 (6 bases each). V was shortened by 5 bases and J by 2 bases, with 13 bases between the two germline ends. CDR3 length equals 15 residues. Germline V gives CDR1 ENHRY, CDR2 SYGVKD. The CDR3 reads CAISFGGAAYNEQFF. CDR3 nucleotides: TGTGCCATCAGTTTCGGGGGCGCGGCCTACAATGAGCAGTTCTTC.

This sequence joins TRBV6-1 and TRBJ1-6, with a weak D call TRBD1 (5 bases). V shed 6 bases and J shed 10 bases, with 13 bases lying between them. CDR1 is MNHNS, CDR2 SASEGT, per germline. This CDR3 is built from 13 residues. The CDR3 spells CASRLTGGSPLHF. The CDR3 DNA is TGTGCCAGCAGACTAACGGGGGGGTCACCCCTCCACTTT.

This clonotype was observed many times. This rearrangement joins TRBV19 to TRBJ2-1, with D maybe TRBD2 (6 bases). The germline gives CDR1 LNHDA, CDR2 SQIVND (reference sequence). This CDR3 region has 14 residues. Trimming left V 7 bases short and J 0 bases short, with 10 bases between. The CDR3 coding sequence is TGTGCCAGTACCGTCGGGAGCTCCTACAATGAGCAGTTCTTC. It encodes CASTVGSSYNEQFF.

The chain has TRBV19 and TRBJ1-1; the match to TRBD1 covers 7 bases. V was pared by 5 bases and J by 2 bases, with 8 bases of the junction left unmatched. The germline CDR1 and CDR2 sequences are LNHDA and SQIVND (reference sequence). CDR3 size: 15 residues. CDR3 protein: CASSDRVWENTEAFF. CDR3 coding DNA: TGTGCCAGTAGTGACAGGGTTTGGGAAAACACTGAAGCTTTCTTT.

This chain uses TRBV10-3 with TRBJ2-2, with 7 positions matching TRBD2. This CDR3 has 12 amino acids. The V and J ends lost 8 bases and 3 bases, in that order; junction bases with no gene match: 0. Germline V CDR1 and CDR2: ENHRY, SYGVKD. CDR3 residues: CAIGRDTGELFF. CDR3 nucleotide sequence: TGTGCCATCGGGAGGGACACCGGGGAGCTGTTTTTT.

This rearrangement joins TRBV7-2 to TRBJ2-5; the D is unclear. The V end lost 9 bases, the J end lost 4 bases, and 3 bases lay between the germline ends. The V gene's germline CDR1 is SGHTA and CDR2 FQGNSA. The CDR3 totals 9 residues. This CDR3 is CARLETQYF. DNA for the CDR3: TGTGCCAGATTAGAGACCCAGTACTTC. Supplemented by reference TRBV7-2 and TRBJ2-5, the full variable domain reads GAGVSQSPSNKVTEKGKDVELRCDPISGHTALYWYRQSLGQGLEFLIYFQGNSAPDKSGLPSDRFSAERTGGSVSTLTIQRTQQEDSAVYLCARLETQYFGPGTRLLVL.